These T cell receptor beta chains were read from a single sample in a study of PD-1 blockade in classical Hodgkin lymphoma. Method: immunoSEQ multiplex PCR; TCRdb's copy keeps in-frame clones and lacks some. Here the sample spans about 30,000 clones, over 75% being singletons. The sequencing used peripheral blood mononuclear cells (PBMCs), collected before the fourth cycle of nivolumab. The source of these receptors is a human donor with classical Hodgkin lymphoma. Each CDR3 is given with its conserved first and last residue.

j_call,v_call,cdr3_aa
TRBJ1-4,TRBV29-1,CSVAWEGGSEKLFF
TRBJ1-5,TRBV6-6,CASSYSFNDQHF
TRBJ2-3,TRBV28,CASSLNLVRASTDTQYF
TRBJ2-5,TRBV29-1,CSARTGYSGETQYF
TRBJ1-2,TRBV2,CAQGGGNGYTF
TRBJ2-1,TRBV5-4,CASSKLDRANEQFF
TRBJ1-2,TRBV14,CASSQGRQASGYTF
TRBJ2-5,TRBV5-6,CASSQKGAGETQYF
TRBJ1-1,TRBV4-3,CASSPHTGETEAFF
TRBJ2-1,TRBV6-5,CASRERGGRDNEQFF
TRBJ2-7,TRBV27,CASSRIQSSYEQYF
TRBJ2-5,TRBV7-2,CASSRDRGETQYF
TRBJ1-5,TRBV6-6,CASSRGAGAHQPQHF
TRBJ1-2,TRBV7-6,CASSPDRTYGYTF
TRBJ2-1,TRBV9,CASSVGTVQNNEQFF
TRBJ1-2,TRBV20-1,CSPEVKTF
TRBJ1-5,TRBV15,CATSTSRDRADYSNQPQHF
TRBJ1-4,TRBV18,CASSPTGNNEKLFF
TRBJ1-5,TRBV18,CASSPQVRDGNQPQHF
TRBJ2-1,TRBV4-2,CASSQIQTRPYNEQFF
TRBJ2-1,TRBV19,CASSISAGAHNEQFF
TRBJ1-4,TRBV2,CASSASEPNEKLFF
TRBJ1-6,TRBV7-9,CASSLVGDSPLHF
TRBJ1-5,TRBV4-1,CASSQGPSNQPQHF
TRBJ2-2,TRBV5-4,CASSSGGTGGTGELFF
TRBJ1-3,TRBV7-3,CASSQGTGSGNTIYF
TRBJ2-5,TRBV11-2,CASSKQETQYF
TRBJ2-5,TRBV5-1,CASSRPGQGKETQYF
TRBJ1-2,TRBV27,CASTVSMGGAGGYTF